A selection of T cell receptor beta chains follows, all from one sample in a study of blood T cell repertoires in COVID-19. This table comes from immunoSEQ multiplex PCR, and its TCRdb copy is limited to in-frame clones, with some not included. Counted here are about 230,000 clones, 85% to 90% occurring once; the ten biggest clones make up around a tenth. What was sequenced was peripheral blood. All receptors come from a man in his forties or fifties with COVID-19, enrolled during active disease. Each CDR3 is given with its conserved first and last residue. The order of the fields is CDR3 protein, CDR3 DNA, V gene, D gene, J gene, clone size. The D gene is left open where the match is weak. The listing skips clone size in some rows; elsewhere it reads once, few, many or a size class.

CASTLAATSQPQHF TGTGCCAGCACCCTAGCGGCGACCTCTCAGCCCCAGCATTTT TRBV2 - TRBJ1-5 -
CASSQADSRSYEQYF TGTGCCAGCAGCCAAGCTGACAGCCGCTCCTACGAGCAGTACTTC TRBV4-2 - TRBJ2-7 -
CASSWASASSTDTQYF TGTGCCAGCAGTTGGGCTAGCGCCTCTAGCACAGATACGCAGTATTTT TRBV6-2/TRBV6-3 - TRBJ2-3 -
CASSWRSGSETQYF TGTGCCAGCAGCTGGAGGAGCGGGAGTGAGACCCAGTACTTC TRBV5-5 TRBD2 TRBJ2-5 -
CASSVAAGNTIYF TGTGCCAGCAGCGTAGCTGCTGGAAACACCATATATTTT TRBV9 - TRBJ1-3 -
CASRTTGARNEAFF TGTGCCAGCAGAACAACAGGGGCGAGGAATGAAGCTTTCTTT TRBV27 TRBD1 TRBJ1-1 -
CASRLQGASYEQYF TGTGCCAGCAGGCTCCAGGGGGCCTCCTACGAGCAGTACTTC TRBV7-2 TRBD1 TRBJ2-7 -
CASSRDRGREQYF TGTGCCAGCAGCCGGGACAGGGGAAGAGAGCAGTACTTC TRBV7-2 TRBD1 TRBJ2-7 -
CARTEGWHGYTF TGTGCCAGAACTGAGGGTTGGCATGGCTACACCTTC TRBV5-3 - TRBJ1-2 -
CASSQDVARGSGNTIYF TGTGCCAGCAGCCAAGATGTGGCTAGGGGATCTGGAAACACCATATATTTT TRBV4-2 - TRBJ1-3 -
CASSQRSGVAGASYNEQFF TGCGCCAGCAGCCAACGTAGCGGCGTAGCGGGAGCGTCCTACAATGAGCAGTTCTTC TRBV4-1 TRBD2 TRBJ2-1 -
CASARGGEVEKLFF TGTGCCAGCGCGAGGGGAGGTGAGGTGGAAAAACTGTTTTTT TRBV9 - TRBJ1-4 -
CASRKLAGKDYEQYF TGCGCCAGCAGAAAGCTAGCGGGTAAAGACTACGAGCAGTACTTC TRBV5-1 TRBD2 TRBJ2-7 -
CASSLEVQGATEAFF TGTGCCAGCAGCTTAGAGGTCCAGGGGGCGACTGAAGCTTTCTTT TRBV7-2 TRBD1 TRBJ1-1 -
CASSVGASGTGDEQFF TGTGCCAGCAGCGTAGGAGCTAGCGGGACGGGAGATGAGCAGTTCTTC TRBV9 TRBD2 TRBJ2-1 once
CASSPPSIPNTGELFF TGTGCCAGCTCACCACCGTCTATCCCGAACACCGGGGAGCTGTTTTTT TRBV18 - TRBJ2-2 once
CASSLAGWEQYF TGTGCCAGCAGCTTGGCCGGGTGGGAGCAGTACTTC TRBV7-2 - TRBJ2-7 -
CASSSTGYNSPLHF TGTGCCAGCAGCTCGACAGGGTATAATTCACCCCTCCACTTT TRBV7-2 TRBD1 TRBJ1-6 once
CASSLGQGASETQYF TGTGCCAGCAGCTTAGGTCAGGGGGCCTCAGAGACCCAGTACTTC TRBV7-8 TRBD1 TRBJ2-5 -
CASSPSAAYNEQFF TGTGCCAGCAGCCCCTCGGCGGCCTACAATGAGCAGTTCTTC TRBV7-3 - TRBJ2-1 -
CASRVPPGGEQFF TGTGCCAGCAGGGTTCCCCCCGGCGGTGAGCAGTTCTTC TRBV27 - TRBJ2-1 -
CASSLGASGRYTYNEQFF TGTGCCAGCAGCTTAGGGGCTAGCGGGAGGTATACCTACAATGAGCAGTTCTTC TRBV7-9 TRBD2 TRBJ2-1 -
CASSPLGQGKRSPLHF TGTGCCAGCAGCCCACTCGGACAGGGAAAGCGTTCACCCCTCCACTTT TRBV4-2 TRBD1 TRBJ1-6 -
CASKTSGTYEQYF TGTGCCAGCAAGACTAGCGGCACCTACGAGCAGTACTTC TRBV6-5 TRBD2 TRBJ2-7 few
CASSWTGSGANVLTF TGTGCCAGCAGCTGGACAGGGTCCGGGGCCAACGTCCTGACTTTC TRBV5-6 TRBD1 TRBJ2-6 -
CASIPGQGAGELFF TGTGCCAGTATTCCGGGACAGGGGGCCGGGGAGCTGTTTTTT TRBV19 TRBD1 TRBJ2-2 -
CAWNSATNEKLFF TGTGCCTGGAACAGTGCAACTAATGAAAAACTGTTTTTT TRBV30 - TRBJ1-4 -
CASSESTTGGLDEQYF TGCGCCAGCAGTGAGTCGACGACAGGGGGCTTGGACGAGCAGTACTTC TRBV10-1 TRBD1 TRBJ2-7 few
CASSLSVNTEAFF TGTGCCAGCAGCTTATCAGTCAACACTGAAGCTTTCTTT TRBV7-9 - TRBJ1-1 -
CASSYHTSGTGSSPLHF TGTGCCAGCAGTTACCACACCTCCGGGACAGGGTCTTCACCCCTCCACTTT TRBV27 TRBD1 TRBJ1-6 -
CASRLQGVNYGYTF TGTGCCAGCAGGCTACAGGGCGTCAACTATGGCTACACCTTC TRBV28 - TRBJ1-2 -
CASSLMTGNGELFF TGTGCCAGCAGCCTGATGACAGGGAACGGGGAGCTGTTTTTT TRBV9 TRBD1 TRBJ2-2 -
CASSSGQSSYNSPLHF TGTGCCAGCAGCTCGGGACAGAGCTCCTATAATTCACCCCTCCACTTT TRBV5-8 TRBD1 TRBJ1-6 -
CASIQNEKLFF TGTGCCAGCATTCAAAATGAAAAACTGTTTTTT TRBV2 - TRBJ1-4 -
CASSKAGRNYEQYF TGTGCCAGCAGCAAAGCGGGGAGAAACTACGAGCAGTACTTC TRBV6-2/TRBV6-3 TRBD2 TRBJ2-7 -
CAINRGSGENEQFF TGTGCCATCAATAGGGGGTCAGGGGAAAATGAGCAGTTCTTC TRBV10-3 - TRBJ2-1 -
CASGALDPGLGRDYGYTF TGTGCCAGCGGGGCCCTAGACCCAGGGCTCGGACGGGACTATGGCTACACCTTC TRBV5-5 - TRBJ1-2 -
CASSLTSGIYEQYF TGTGCCAGCAGTTTAACTAGCGGGATCTACGAGCAGTACTTC TRBV27 TRBD2 TRBJ2-7 -
CASSLGAYNEQFF TGTGCCAGCAGCTTAGGAGCATACAATGAGCAGTTCTTC TRBV13 - TRBJ2-1 -
CASSLEGGSNQPQHF TGCGCCAGCAGCTTGGAGGGGGGGAGCAATCAGCCCCAGCATTTT TRBV5-1 - TRBJ1-5 -
CASSPSQDTQYF TGTGCCAGCAGCCCATCGCAGGATACGCAGTATTTT TRBV7-8 - TRBJ2-3 once
CASSLKGNREETQYF TGTGCCAGCAGCCTTAAGGGGAATCGCGAGGAGACCCAGTACTTC TRBV21-1 - TRBJ2-5 -
CASSLISGNTIYF TGTGCCAGCAGCCTTATCTCTGGAAACACCATATATTTT TRBV7-9 - TRBJ1-3 -
CASQTWETQYF TGTGCCAGCCAAACTTGGGAGACCCAGTACTTC TRBV2 - TRBJ2-5 -
CATSRGGETQYF TGTGCCACCAGCAGAGGAGGAGAGACCCAGTACTTC TRBV15 - TRBJ2-5 -
CASSRAGPGGNEQFF TGTGCCAGCAGCAGAGCAGGTCCGGGGGGCAATGAGCAGTTCTTC TRBV7-2 TRBD2 TRBJ2-1 -
CASRGEPGSNQPQHF TGTGCCAGTCGGGGGGAGCCAGGGAGCAATCAGCCCCAGCATTTT TRBV6-5 - TRBJ1-5 -
CASSGSGRSYEQYF TGCGCCAGCAGCGGTAGCGGGAGGAGCTACGAGCAGTACTTC TRBV5-1 TRBD2 TRBJ2-7 -
CASSLYRTGGRETQYF TGTGCCAGCAGTTTATACCGGACAGGGGGCCGGGAGACCCAGTACTTC TRBV28 TRBD1 TRBJ2-5 -
CSNTRQGTSTEAFF TGCAGCAATACCCGACAGGGCACGAGCACTGAAGCTTTCTTT TRBV29-1 TRBD1 TRBJ1-1 -
CASSLTGVGNSPLHF TGTGCCAGCAGCTTAACCGGGGTGGGTAATTCACCCCTCCACTTT TRBV7-9 - TRBJ1-6 -
CSVGEGQGFYEQYF TGCAGCGTTGGGGAGGGACAGGGTTTCTACGAGCAGTACTTC TRBV29-1 TRBD1 TRBJ2-7 -
CASKGLGNYGYTF TGTGCCAGCAAGGGGCTCGGAAACTATGGCTACACCTTC TRBV6-5 - TRBJ1-2 -